This TCR beta chain derives from a study of preoperative IRX-2 immunotherapy in early breast cancer. Treatment reported: preoperative locoregional IRX-2 cytokine immunotherapy. This phase Ib study tested locoregional IRX-2 cytokine immunotherapy given before surgery. The table came from immunoSEQ multiplex PCR; TCRdb's copy has only in-frame clones and leaves some out. The sample holds 10,000 to 15,000 clones, roughly 91% seen once. The V and J ends lost 7 bases and 0 bases, in that order; junction bases with no gene match: 6. CDR1 is SNHLY, CDR2 FYNNEI, per germline. The length of the CDR3 is 15 residues.

The biological material was taken from a patient treated with IRX-2 immunotherapy. The TCR was taken from a human donor with breast cancer. The V call is TRBV2, the J call TRBJ1-5, with TRBD1 matching over 7 bases. The CDR3, as DNA: TGTGCCAGCAATACAGGGGAGGGTAGCAATCAGCCCCAGCATTTT. This encodes CASNTGEGSNQPQHF.